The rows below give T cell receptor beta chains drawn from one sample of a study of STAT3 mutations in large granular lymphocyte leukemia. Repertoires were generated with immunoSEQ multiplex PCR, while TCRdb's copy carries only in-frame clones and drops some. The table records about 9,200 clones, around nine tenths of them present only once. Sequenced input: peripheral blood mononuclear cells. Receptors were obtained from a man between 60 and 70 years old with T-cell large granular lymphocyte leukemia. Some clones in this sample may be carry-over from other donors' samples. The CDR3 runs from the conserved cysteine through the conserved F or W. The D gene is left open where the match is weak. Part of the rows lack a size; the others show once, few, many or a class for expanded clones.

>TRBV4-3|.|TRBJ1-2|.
TGCGCCAGCAGCCAAGCTAACTATGGCTACACCTTC
CASSQANYGYTF
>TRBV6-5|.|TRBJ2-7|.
TGTGCCAGCAGTGCGCGGCCTGCGAGCGAGCAGTACTTC
CASSARPASEQYF
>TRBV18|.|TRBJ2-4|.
TGTGCCAGCTCCCCCCAACTGGCGGCCAAAAACATTCAGTACTTC
CASSPQLAAKNIQYF
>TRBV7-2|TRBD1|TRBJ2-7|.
TGTGCCAGCAGCTCCCAGGGGGCGTGGGACGAGCAGTACTTC
CASSSQGAWDEQYF
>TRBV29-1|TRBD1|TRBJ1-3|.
TGCAGCGTTGGACTGGGACAGGCTGGAAACACCATATATTTT
CSVGLGQAGNTIYF
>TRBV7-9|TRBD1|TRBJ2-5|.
TGTGCCAGCAGCCCCCGTGACAGGGGGCAAGAGACCCAGTACTTC
CASSPRDRGQETQYF
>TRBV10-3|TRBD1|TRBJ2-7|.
TGTGCCATCAGGGGGACCGACAGGGCCTGGGGCTACGAGCAGTACTTC
CAIRGTDRAWGYEQYF
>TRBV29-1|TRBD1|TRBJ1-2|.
TGCAGCGTTGAACAGGGGGCGCAGGACTATGGCTACACCTTC
CSVEQGAQDYGYTF
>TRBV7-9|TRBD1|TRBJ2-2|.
TGTGCCAGCAGCAGAGGGGACAGGCCCTCGAACACCGGGGAGCTGTTTTTT
CASSRGDRPSNTGELFF
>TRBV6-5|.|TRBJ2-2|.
TGTGCCAGCAGTTACGAGGGAGGGGAGCTGTTTTTT
CASSYEGGELFF
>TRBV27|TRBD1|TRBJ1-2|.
TGTGCCAGCAGTTTACAGGGGGGGAACTATGGCTACACCTTC
CASSLQGGNYGYTF
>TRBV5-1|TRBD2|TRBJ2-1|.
TGCGCCAGCAGCGCCCCCCTGGCGGGAGGTCGGTTCTTC
CASSAPLAGGRFF
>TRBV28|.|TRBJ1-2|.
TGTGCCAGCAGTCTCCCTAACTATGGCTACACCTTC
CASSLPNYGYTF
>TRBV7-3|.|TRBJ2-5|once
TGTGCCAGCAGCCTCGGAGGGCAAGAGACCCAGTACTTC
CASSLGGQETQYF
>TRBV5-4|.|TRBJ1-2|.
TGTGCCAGCAGCTTGGTTATCGAGGCAGGGGATGGCTACACCTTC
CASSLVIEAGDGYTF
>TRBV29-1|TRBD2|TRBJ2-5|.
TGCAGCGTCGGGACTAGTAAAAGAGAGACCCAGTACTTC
CSVGTSKRETQYF
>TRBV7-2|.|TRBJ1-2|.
TGTGCCAGCAGCTTAGACAAGGGGGGTGTCACCTTC
CASSLDKGGVTF